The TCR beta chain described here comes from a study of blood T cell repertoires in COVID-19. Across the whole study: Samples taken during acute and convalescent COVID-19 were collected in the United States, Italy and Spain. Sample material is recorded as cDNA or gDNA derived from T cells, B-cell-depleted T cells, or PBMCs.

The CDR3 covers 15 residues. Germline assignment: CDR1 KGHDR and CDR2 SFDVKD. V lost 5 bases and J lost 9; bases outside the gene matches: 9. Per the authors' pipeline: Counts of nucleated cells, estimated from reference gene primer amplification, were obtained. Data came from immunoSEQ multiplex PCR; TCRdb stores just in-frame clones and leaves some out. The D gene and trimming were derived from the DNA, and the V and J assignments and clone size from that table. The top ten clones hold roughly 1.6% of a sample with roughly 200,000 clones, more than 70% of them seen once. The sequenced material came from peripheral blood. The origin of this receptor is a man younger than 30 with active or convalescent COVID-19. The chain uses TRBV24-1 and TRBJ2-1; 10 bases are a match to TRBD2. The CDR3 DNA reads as TGTGCCACCAGTGTTATCCAGCGGGGGGGTGGTGAGCAGTTCTTC. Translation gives CATSVIQRGGGEQFF.